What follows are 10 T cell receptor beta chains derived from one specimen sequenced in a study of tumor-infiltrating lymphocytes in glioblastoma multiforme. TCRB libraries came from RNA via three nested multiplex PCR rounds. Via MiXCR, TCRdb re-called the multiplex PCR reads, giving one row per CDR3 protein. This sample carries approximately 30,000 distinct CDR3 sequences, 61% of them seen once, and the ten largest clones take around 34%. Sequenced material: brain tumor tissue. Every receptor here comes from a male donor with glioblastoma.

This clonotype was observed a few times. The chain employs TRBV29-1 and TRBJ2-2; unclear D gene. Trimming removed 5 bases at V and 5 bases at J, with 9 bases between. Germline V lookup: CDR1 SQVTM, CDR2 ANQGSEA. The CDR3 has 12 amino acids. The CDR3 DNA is TGCAGCGTTAGATTAGGAACCGGGGAGCTGTTTTTT. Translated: CSVRLGTGELFF.

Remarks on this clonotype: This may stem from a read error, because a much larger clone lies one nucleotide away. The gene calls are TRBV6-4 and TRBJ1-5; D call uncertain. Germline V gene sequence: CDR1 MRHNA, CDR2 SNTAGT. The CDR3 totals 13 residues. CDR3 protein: CDSSDEAFQPQHF. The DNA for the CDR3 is TGTGACAGCAGTGACGAGGCCTTTCAGCCCCAGCATTTT.

In DNA, the CDR3 is TGTGCCAGCAGCTACCGGGGAGCCCACTATGAGCAGTACTTC. It codes for CASSYRGAHYEQYF. The chain uses TRBV3-1 and TRBJ2-7, with a possible D match to TRBD2 (5 bases). The V and J ends lost 5 bases and 7 bases respectively, with 18 bases between them. The CDR3 covers 14 residues. The V gene's germline CDR1 is LGHDT and CDR2 YNNKEL (reference sequence).

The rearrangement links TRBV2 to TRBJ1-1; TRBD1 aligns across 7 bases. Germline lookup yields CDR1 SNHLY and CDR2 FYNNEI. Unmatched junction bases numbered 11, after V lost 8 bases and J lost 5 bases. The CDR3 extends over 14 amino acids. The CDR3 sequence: CASYPDRVMTEAFF. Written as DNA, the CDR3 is TGTGCCAGCTACCCCGACAGGGTCATGACTGAAGCTTTCTTT. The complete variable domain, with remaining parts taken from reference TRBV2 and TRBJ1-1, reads EPEVTQTPSHQVTQMGQEVILRCVPISNHLYFYWYRQILGQKVEFLVSFYNNEISEKSEIFDDQFSVERPDGSNFTLKIRSTKLEDSAMYFCASYPDRVMTEAFFGQGTRLTVV.

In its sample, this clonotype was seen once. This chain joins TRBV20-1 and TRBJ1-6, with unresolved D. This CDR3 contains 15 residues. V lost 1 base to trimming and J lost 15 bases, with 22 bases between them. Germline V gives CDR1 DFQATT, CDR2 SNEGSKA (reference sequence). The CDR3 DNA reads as TGCAGTGCTAGAGGGCGGGGTCACGTGAATCCACTCCTCCACTTT. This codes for CSARGRGHVNPLLHF.

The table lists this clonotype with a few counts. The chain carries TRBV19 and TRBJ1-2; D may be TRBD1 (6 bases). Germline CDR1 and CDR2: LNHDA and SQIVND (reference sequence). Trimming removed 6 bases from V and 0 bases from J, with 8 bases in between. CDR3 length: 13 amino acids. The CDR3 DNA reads TGTGCCAGTAGAAGGACAGCTAACTATGGCTACACCTTC. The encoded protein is CASRRTANYGYTF.

The CDR3: CASREPAGRMNRDYTF. CDR3 bases: TGTGCCAGCAGGGAGCCCGCCGGTCGGATGAATCGTGACTACACCTTC. The rearrangement links TRBV6-2 or TRBV6-3 to TRBJ1-2; D unclear. V shed 6 bases and J shed 10 bases, with 27 bases lying between them. This CDR3 region has 16 residues. From germline, CDR1 is MNHEY and CDR2 SVGEGT.

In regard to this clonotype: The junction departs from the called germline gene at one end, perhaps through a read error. CDR3 region: CASSYQGDDSPIYF. As DNA, the CDR3 is TGTGCCAGCAGTTACCAGGGCGATGATTCACCCATCTACTTT. This chain uses TRBV12-3 or TRBV12-4 with TRBJ1-6; D possibly corresponds to TRBD1 (5 bases). The CDR3 extends over 14 amino acids.

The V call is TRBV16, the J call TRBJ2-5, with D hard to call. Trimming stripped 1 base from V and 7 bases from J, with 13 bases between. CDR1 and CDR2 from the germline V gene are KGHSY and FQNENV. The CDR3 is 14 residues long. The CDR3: CASSQFEPLGTQYF. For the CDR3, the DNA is TGTGCCAGCAGCCAATTCGAACCCCTCGGGACCCAGTACTTC.

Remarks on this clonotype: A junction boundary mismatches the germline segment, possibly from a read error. The CDR3 region is CASSSGTGETYEQYF. In DNA form, the CDR3 reads TGTGCCAGCAGTTCCGGGACAGGGGAAACCTACGAACAGTACTTC. The chain uses TRBV11-2 and TRBJ2-7; 10 bases are shared with TRBD1. The length of the CDR3 is 15 residues. Germline CDR1 SGHAT, CDR2 FQNNGV.